Listed here are 14 T cell receptor beta chains from one sample, sequenced in a study of cytomegalovirus exposure and HLA in healthy donors. The PCR ran on 60 Vbeta and 13 Jbeta primers. TCRdb keeps only in-frame clones here, not all; method: immunoSEQ multiplex PCR. The sample contains over 200,000 clones, roughly 82% of which appear only once. The sample was PBMCs. These receptors were obtained from a man aged 35-49 years in good health and CMV-seropositive.

In DNA, the CDR3 is TGTGCCAGCAGTTGGACTAGCGGGAGGGAGACCCAGTACTTC. Translated: CASSWTSGRETQYF. V and J are TRBV6-6 and TRBJ2-5; 14 nucleotides line up with TRBD2. The germline gives CDR1 MNHNY, CDR2 SVGAGI (reference sequence). This CDR3 spans 14 amino acids. V was clipped by 4 bases and J by 5 bases; unmatched bases: 0.

The chain couples TRBV30 to TRBJ1-2; D is undetermined. The V end was cut by 7 bases, the J end by 3 bases, with 18 bases between. The CDR3 covers 14 residues. Germline lookup yields CDR1 GTSNPN and CDR2 SVGIG (reference sequence). The CDR3 DNA is TGTGCCTCCCAAATGGGCTCCAGCTACTATGGCTACACCTTC. It encodes CASQMGSSYYGYTF.

This clone appeared once. The rearrangement joins TRBV7-3 to TRBJ2-5; TRBD1 matches 10 bases. The CDR3 has 13 amino acids. The trim removed 6 bases at V and 3 bases at J, leaving 1 base unmatched. Germline V gene sequence: CDR1 SGHTA, CDR2 FQGTGA. CDR3 protein: CASSGQGEETQYF. Here the CDR3 DNA reads TGTGCCAGCAGTGGACAGGGGGAAGAGACCCAGTACTTC.

The table lists this clone with a count of one. The chain couples TRBV7-8 to TRBJ2-7, with TRBD2 matching over 11 bases. Germline V lookup: CDR1 SGHVS, CDR2 FQNEAQ. This CDR3 spans 14 amino acids. V was pared by 4 bases and J by 6 bases, with 5 bases of the junction left unmatched. CDR3 loop: CASSSGLADPEQYV. The CDR3 coding sequence is TGTGCCAGCAGCTCGGGACTAGCGGACCCCGAGCAGTACGTC.

The V gene is TRBV4-2, the J gene TRBJ2-1, with 12 positions matching TRBD2. The CDR3 contains 16 residues. Germline values: CDR1 LGHNA, CDR2 YNFKEQ. V shed 2 bases, J shed 7 bases, and the junction held 6 bases outside the gene matches. CDR3 protein: CASSQLTSGSVNEQFF. CDR3 DNA sequence: TGTGCCAGCAGCCAATTGACTAGCGGGAGCGTTAATGAGCAGTTCTTC.

Only one count was recorded for this clone. The chain is built from TRBV11-3 and TRBJ2-1, with TRBD2 identical over 14 bases. The CDR3 runs 15 residues. V was clipped by 5 bases and J by 7 bases; unmatched bases: 4. The germline gives CDR1 SGHNT, CDR2 YENEEA. The CDR3 spells CASSLGTSGSNEQFF. The CDR3 nucleotides are TGTGCCAGCAGCCTCGGGACTAGCGGGAGTAATGAGCAGTTCTTC. Supplemented by reference TRBV11-3 and TRBJ2-1, the full variable domain reads EAGVVQSPRYKIIEKKQPVAFWCNPISGHNTLYWYLQNLGQGPELLIRYENEEAVDDSQLPKDRFSAERLKGVDSTLKIQPAELGDSAVYLCASSLGTSGSNEQFFGPGTRLTVL.

The chain recombines TRBV19 with TRBJ2-4; 13 bases align to TRBD2. The CDR3 is made up of 20 amino acids. J was trimmed by 1 base and V by 5 bases; bases with no gene match: 14. The germline V gene has CDR1 LNHDA and CDR2 SQIVND (reference sequence). As DNA, the CDR3 is TGTGCCAGTAGTCCGTGGGCCGGGACTAGCGGGATCGCGGCCAAAAACATTCAGTACTTC. This codes for CASSPWAGTSGIAAKNIQYF.

About this clone itself: Other DNA sequences in the sample encode the same CDR3. The chain recombines TRBV7-3 with TRBJ2-7, with TRBD2 as a possible D gene (6 bases). The CDR3 is 15 amino acids. V was pared by 2 bases and J by 2 bases, with 13 bases between. From germline, CDR1 is SGHTA and CDR2 FQGTGA. The CDR3 nucleotides read TGTGCCAGCAGCTTAGGCGGGACGGGGGCCTACGAGCAGTACTTC. This translates into CASSLGGTGAYEQYF.

The chain joins TRBV15 to TRBJ1-2, with 8 bases identical to TRBD1. Germline V gene data show CDR1 as LNHNV and CDR2 as YYDKDF (reference sequence). The length of the CDR3 is 16 residues. Losses at the gene ends were 3 bases for V and 8 bases for J; bases not matched to a gene: 14. CDR3 sequence (DNA): TGTGCCACCAGCAGGGGTGGACAGGGAAATCGCCGGGGCTACACCTTC. Translated, it gives CATSRGGQGNRRGYTF.

The chain couples TRBV19 to TRBJ1-5; 9 bases map to TRBD1. This CDR3 is 16 amino acids long. CDR1 is LNHDA, CDR2 SQIVND, per germline (reference sequence). The V gene end was trimmed by 4 bases and the J gene end by 4 bases; junction bases not matched to a gene: 8. The CDR3 DNA is TGTGCCAGTAGTAGAGGACAGGGGAAGTCGAATCAGCCCCAGCATTTT. The encoded protein is CASSRGQGKSNQPQHF.

V is TRBV5-6 and J is TRBJ2-2; 8 bases fit TRBD1. This CDR3 is built from 15 residues. The germline V gene has CDR1 SGHDT and CDR2 YYEEEE. Trimming at V came to 1 base and at J to 4 bases, leaving 3 bases not matched to a gene. The chain's CDR3 is CASSLPQGATGELFF. The CDR3 DNA sequence: TGTGCCAGCAGCTTGCCCCAGGGGGCCACCGGGGAGCTGTTTTTT.

In its sample, this clone was seen a few times. The genes are TRBV25-1 and TRBJ1-3, with TRBD1 matching over 8 bases. V was pared by 2 bases and J by 0 bases, with 9 bases of the junction left unmatched. The germline V gene has CDR1 MGHDK and CDR2 SYGVNS. CDR3 length: 18 residues. CDR3 nucleotides: TGTGCCAGCAGTGAAGGATGGCCAGGGGGCACCTCTGGAAACACCATATATTTT. It yields the protein CASSEGWPGGTSGNTIYF.

This clone turned up a few times. This chain joins TRBV6-6 and TRBJ2-1; 8 bases align to TRBD1. With V trimmed by 10 bases and J by 5 bases, 10 bases remained unmatched. The CDR3 is 14 amino acids. Germline V gene sequence: CDR1 MNHNY, CDR2 SVGAGI (reference sequence). This CDR3 reads CAIQGATLNNEQFF. The CDR3 region has the DNA TGTGCCATCCAGGGGGCGACCTTAAACAATGAGCAGTTCTTC.

This clone has a handful of counts. For the CDR3, the DNA is TGTGCCAGCGGACGTGAGTCTCATTTTGCGGGAGGTCGAGGCAATGAGCAGTTCTTC. As protein: CASGRESHFAGGRGNEQFF. The chain links TRBV27 to TRBJ2-1, with 8 bases that match TRBD2. Germline trimming cut 8 bases from V and 6 bases from J; bases unmatched to any gene: 24. The germline V gene has CDR1 MNHEY and CDR2 SMNVEV (reference sequence). The CDR3 spans 19 residues.